This T cell receptor beta chain was sequenced during a study of cytomegalovirus exposure and HLA in healthy donors (dated by TCRdb to about 2017). With respect to the entire study: According to an earlier analysis of several hundred of the donors, about 190 million T cells yielded 120 million or so unique TCR beta sequences and about 300 Gb of sequence data. Roughly 290 gigabases of sequencing data and 70 million to 100 million unique TCR sequences made up an early release that covered approximately 620 HLA-typed donors. Of the roughly 410 genotyped donors, 65% to 90% were placed in the genetic ancestry cluster associated with self-reported Caucasian donors. The study aimed to test whether cataloging public T cell receptors could reveal signatures of past pathogen exposure. Using immunosequencing, the study profiled T cell repertoires from 640 or so subjects and related those repertoires to cytomegalovirus serostatus. Along with the approximately 620-subject first cohort, a separate validation cohort of 120 different subjects was used. To predict cytomegalovirus infection status, the study combined high-throughput TCR immunosequencing, statistical association of individual TCRs with disease status, and machine learning. To study patterns of TCR occurrence, a later analysis re-analyzed previously published TCR beta repertoires from under 750 donors and added high-resolution HLA genotyping. In the later analysis, no new phenotypic data were used to find candidate immune exposures; instead, reliance was placed on TCR beta sequences and their occurrence across donors. An earlier analysis of a few hundred of the donors applied high-throughput TCR beta sequencing to assess whether each TCR beta V gene segment acted as functional or pseudogenic. Donor age, sex, ethnicity and CMV serostatus were compiled alongside the repertoire data. Genome-wide SNP genotypes for about three fifths of the roughly 670 donors were used in a later genetic analysis, which treated that subset as a discovery cohort. Every repertoire in the discovery cohort had been generated on one and the same sequencing platform. Class I and class II HLA loci were covered by the typing at four-digit resolution. Typing coverage differed by locus: A, B, C, DRB1 and DQB1 were typed in roughly 620-630 donors, DQA1 in 522, DPA1 in nearly 610, and DPB1 in 450 to 490. Because of strong linkage in the cohort, 5 or 6 DR-DQ haplotypes were treated as single units for association and clustering. On average, roughly 250,000 unique TCR beta nucleotide sequences were sequenced per donor among 350 to 400 genotyped donors of the cohort, with around 19% of those sequences being non-productive. The study at large found these results: The earlier analysis of some 540 of the donors excluded approximately 17 rarely observed V segments, including chromosome 9 orphons, because counts were too low. Some IMGT-functional V segments, including TRBV6-2 and TRBV6-3, could not be distinguished by the 87-base-pair reads and were therefore excluded. In a later genetic analysis, fewer N-insertions in productive TCRs were reported among donors in an Asian-associated ancestry cluster than the roughly 700-donor mean. Most TCR sequences were seen in very few donors, while some public TCRs were found in many individuals. Only TCR beta chains were sequenced in this cohort, and the absence of alpha or paired-chain data limited detectable features. A later analysis associated approximately 17,000 TCR beta sequences with specific HLA alleles at a false discovery rate of 0.05. According to a later analysis, TCR association rates differed among HLA loci, with DRB1 alleles showing the most associated TCRs and HLA-C alleles showing the fewest. Assigning TCR associations to individual alleles was difficult when HLA alleles, especially DR and DQ, strongly co-occurred. The only immune exposure information available for the cohort was CMV serostatus. A further reported finding was that TCR beta sequences accurately predicted the HLA-A and HLA-B alleles for most subjects in the first cohort. A group of highly shared sequence variants was considered likely to be a technical artifact of the sequencing pipeline. It was suggested by the authors that the approach could potentially be generalized to other disease states and immunological phenotypes. Sequencing depth was assumed to be roughly uniform across donors in the presence/absence analyses, though that assumption may not hold. Because HLA typing was missing for some donors at each locus, association tests included only the typed subset. An association between a missense DCLRE1C variant and V-gene and J-gene trimming of TCR beta chains was found in a later genetic analysis and replicated in an independent cohort. In an earlier analysis of some 500 of the donors, most TCR beta V segments appeared in productive rearrangements about 90% or about 30% of the time, broadly matching IMGT annotations. According to a later analysis, parvovirus B19, influenza, CMV and Epstein-Barr virus appeared linked to several top co-occurrence clusters. In the study, some 160 TCR beta chains were listed as associated with cytomegalovirus. A few of the identified cytomegalovirus-associated TCR beta chains were confirmed in vitro to be specific for cytomegalovirus antigens. Compared with equally common non-associated chains, HLA-associated TCR beta chains in a later analysis were more clonally expanded and had lower generation probabilities. Linkage disequilibrium might explain the correlated functional status among segregating V segments, but an unknown experimental factor could not be ruled out. A later analysis found that most CMV-associated TCR beta chains appeared HLA-restricted, with HLA associations seemingly driven largely by CMV exposure. The classifier was reported to diagnose cytomegalovirus status with high specificity and sensitivity in both the original cohort and the validation cohort.

The cohort comprised fewer than 750 healthy bone marrow donors. Cohort members were all nominally healthy when sampled, although unrecorded immune exposures were likely present. The donor was CMV seropositive and belonged to the group of 250 to 300 seropositive cohort members. Every donor gave a peripheral blood sample, and the peripheral blood mononuclear cells from that sample were used for TCR beta sequencing. The Qiagen DNeasy Blood Extraction Kit was used to extract genomic DNA from the blood cell samples. Trimming at the junction amounts to 2 bases on V and 8 bases on J, and the germline ends lie 10 bases apart. Via the germline V gene, CDR1 is SQVTM and CDR2 ANQGSEA. Counted from cysteine to phenylalanine, this CDR3 has 12 amino acids. The read is trimmed to its CDR3 DNA, 36 bases read in frame from base 1. Note on this clone: Which antigen it targets is not known. Qualities for individual bases were not recorded, and no much larger clone is one base off.

The library was obtained by the immunoSEQ multiplex PCR assay. The multiplex PCR relied on a mix of 60 forward primers for TCR Vbeta segments and 13 reverse primers for TCR Jbeta segments. Amplification of the CDR3 region of rearranged TCR beta genes was performed with a multiplex PCR assay on genomic DNA. The Illumina HiSeq System was used to sequence the amplified TCR beta libraries as 87-base-pair reads. The original methods were these. A later analysis counted approximately 84 million unique TCR beta chains across the 550 to 700 repertoires, and roughly 10 million of these chains were shared by at least two donors. A nearest-neighbor algorithm error-corrected the raw reads and collapsed the reads into unique sequences, merging closely related sequences to remove PCR and sequencing errors. CDR3 sequences were aligned to IMGT reference sequences to assign V, D and J gene segments. Each retained sequence needed at least a six-nucleotide match to both a V gene segment and a J gene segment. A rearrangement counted as productive if the CDR3 had no stop codons and remained in frame with V and J, and every other rearrangement counted as non-productive. Following IMGT convention, CDR3 was defined as the stretch from the second conserved V-encoded cysteine to the conserved J-encoded phenylalanine. In an earlier analysis of 550 to 650 of the donors, sequences lacking an unambiguous match to a single V gene segment were excluded. An earlier analysis of a few hundred of the donors called V segments functional above 56.7% productive rearrangements and segregating when the between-donor standard deviation exceeded 5%. A statistical classification framework was built for diagnosing cytomegalovirus status from the catalog of TCR beta chain sequences. A later analysis assigned V and J genes by comparing TCR nucleotide sequences with IMGT/GENE-DB human TR gene sequences. Using the TCRdist pipeline, a later analysis assigned CDR3 sequences along with most-parsimonious VDJ recombination scenarios. In a later analysis, each TCR beta chain was defined by its CDR3 amino acid sequence together with its V-gene family, and reads lacking a unique V-gene family were excluded. To address suspected cross-contamination and a sequencing artifact, a later analysis removed around 600 highly shared, low-generation-probability nucleotide sequences. A later analysis calculated a clonal expansion index for each public chain from normalized within-repertoire ranks of inferred template counts. A later analysis computed generation probabilities with a VDJ recombination model fitted to out-of-frame rearrangements, and checked the results against IGoR. In a later analysis, TCR-TCR, TCR-HLA and TCR-CMV co-occurrence was scored with hypergeometric tests, and a repertoire-size bias correction was applied to TCR pairs. In a later analysis, false discovery rates were estimated by permuting HLA or CMV assignments 20 times. A later analysis grouped co-occurring TCRs with DBSCAN, adding TCRdist sequence similarity when clustering within HLA-allele-positive subsets. Repertoires with fewer than 30,000 or more than 120,000 public chains were left out of co-occurrence clustering, as were a handful of repertoires with anomalous nucleotide sharing. As stored in TCRdb, this immuneACCESS dataset retains in-frame rearrangements with V and J assigned. A fraction of the clones does not appear; measured against another copy, unresolved V genes explain less than half of the discrepancy, and the remainder lacks a known reason. V and J calls and clone size are given by that table; D and trimming were obtained from the DNA. This sample lists 100,000 to 150,000 clones; roughly 80% were detected once. Around 10% of the sample is held by the ten biggest clonotypes.

The TCR was taken from a young man in good health and CMV-seropositive. The sample taken for sequencing was PBMCs. This chain joins TRBV29-1 to TRBJ2-1; the D gene identity is not certain. In nucleotides, the sequence is TGCAGCGTTGAAAGATATCGGGATGAGCAGTTCTTC. Translated, it gives CSVERYRDEQFF.